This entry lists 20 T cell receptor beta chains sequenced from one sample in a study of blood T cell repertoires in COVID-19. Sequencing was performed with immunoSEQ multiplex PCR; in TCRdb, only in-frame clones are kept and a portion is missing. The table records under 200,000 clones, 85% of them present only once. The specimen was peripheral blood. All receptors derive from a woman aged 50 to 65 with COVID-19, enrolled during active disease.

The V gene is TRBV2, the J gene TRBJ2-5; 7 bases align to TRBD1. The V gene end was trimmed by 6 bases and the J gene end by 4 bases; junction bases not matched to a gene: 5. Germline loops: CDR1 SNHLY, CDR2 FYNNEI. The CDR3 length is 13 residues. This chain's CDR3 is CASRRQGPETQYF. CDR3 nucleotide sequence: TGTGCCAGCAGAAGACAGGGACCAGAGACCCAGTACTTC.

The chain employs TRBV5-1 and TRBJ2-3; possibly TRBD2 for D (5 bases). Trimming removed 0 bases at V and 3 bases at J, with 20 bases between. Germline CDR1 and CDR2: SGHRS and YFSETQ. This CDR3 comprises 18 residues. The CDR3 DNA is TGCGCCAGCAGCTTGGGGGAAATGGAGGCCAGTCGAACAGATACGCAGTATTTT. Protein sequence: CASSLGEMEASRTDTQYF.

In DNA form, the CDR3 reads TGTGCCAGCAGCTCCACAGGGGGAAGTAACACCGGGGAGCTGTTTTTT. Translating it yields CASSSTGGSNTGELFF. V usage is TRBV11-1 and J usage is TRBJ2-2, with 8 nucleotides matching TRBD1. The CDR3 covers 16 residues. With V trimmed by 4 bases and J by 2 bases, 6 bases remained unmatched. Germline loops: CDR1 SGHAT, CDR2 FQDESV (reference sequence). The full variable domain, its missing parts supplied by reference TRBV11-1 and TRBJ2-2, is EAEVAQSPRYKITEKSQAVAFWCDPISGHATLYWYRQILGQGPELLVQFQDESVVDDSQLPKDRFSAERLKGVDSTLKIQPAELGDSAMYLCASSSTGGSNTGELFFGEGSRLTVL.

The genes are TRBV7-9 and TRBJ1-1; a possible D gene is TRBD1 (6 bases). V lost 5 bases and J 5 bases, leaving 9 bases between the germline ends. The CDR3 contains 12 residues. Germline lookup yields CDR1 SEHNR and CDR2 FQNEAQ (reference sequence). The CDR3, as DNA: TGTGCCAGCAGCACGCAGGGGACTGAAGCTTTCTTT. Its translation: CASSTQGTEAFF.

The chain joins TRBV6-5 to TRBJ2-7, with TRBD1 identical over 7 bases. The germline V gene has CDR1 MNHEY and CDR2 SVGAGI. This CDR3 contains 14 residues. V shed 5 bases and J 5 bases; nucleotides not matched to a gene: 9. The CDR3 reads CASSPGTVVDEQYF. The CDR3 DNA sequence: TGTGCCAGCAGTCCCGGGACAGTGGTCGACGAGCAGTACTTC.

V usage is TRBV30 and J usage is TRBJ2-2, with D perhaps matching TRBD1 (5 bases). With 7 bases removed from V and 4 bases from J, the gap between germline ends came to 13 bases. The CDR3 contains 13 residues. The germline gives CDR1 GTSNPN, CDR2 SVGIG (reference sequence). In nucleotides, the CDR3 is TGTGCCTCAAGTGGGCAGGGCACCGGGGAGCTGTTTTTT. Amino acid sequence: CASSGQGTGELFF.

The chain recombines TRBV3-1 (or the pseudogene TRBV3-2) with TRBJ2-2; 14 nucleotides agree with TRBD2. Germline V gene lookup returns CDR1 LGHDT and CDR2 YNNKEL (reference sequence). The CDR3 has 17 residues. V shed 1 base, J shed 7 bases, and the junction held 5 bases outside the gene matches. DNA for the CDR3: TGTGCCAGCAGCCAAGGGACTAGCGGGGGGTTAGGCGGGGAGCTGTTTTTT. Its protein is CASSQGTSGGLGGELFF.

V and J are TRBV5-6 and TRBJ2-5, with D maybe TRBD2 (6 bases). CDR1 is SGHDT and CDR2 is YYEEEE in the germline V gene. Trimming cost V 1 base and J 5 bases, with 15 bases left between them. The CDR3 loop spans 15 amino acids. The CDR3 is CASSLLLAGGETQYF. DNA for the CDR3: TGTGCCAGCAGCTTGCTCTTAGCCGGAGGGGAGACCCAGTACTTC.

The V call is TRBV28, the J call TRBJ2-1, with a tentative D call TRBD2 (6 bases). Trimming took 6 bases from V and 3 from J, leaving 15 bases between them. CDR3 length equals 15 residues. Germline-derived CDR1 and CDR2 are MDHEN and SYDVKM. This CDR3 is CASSSDGGDYNEQFF. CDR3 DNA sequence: TGTGCCAGCAGCTCCGACGGGGGAGACTACAATGAGCAGTTCTTC.

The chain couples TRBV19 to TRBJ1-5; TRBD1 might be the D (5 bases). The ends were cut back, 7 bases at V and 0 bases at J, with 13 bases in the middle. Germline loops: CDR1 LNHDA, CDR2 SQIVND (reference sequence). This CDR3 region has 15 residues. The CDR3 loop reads CASTTAGNSNQPQHF. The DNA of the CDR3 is TGTGCCAGTACCACAGCAGGGAATAGCAATCAGCCCCAGCATTTT.

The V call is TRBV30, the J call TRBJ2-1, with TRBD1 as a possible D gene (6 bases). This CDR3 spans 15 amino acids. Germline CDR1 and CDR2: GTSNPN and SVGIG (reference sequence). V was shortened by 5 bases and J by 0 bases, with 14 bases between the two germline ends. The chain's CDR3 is CAWGQMISSYNEQFF. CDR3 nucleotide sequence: TGTGCCTGGGGACAGATGATAAGCTCCTACAATGAGCAGTTCTTC.

For the CDR3, the DNA is TGTGCCAGCAGCTTAGTCGGGGAGACCCAGTACTTC. As protein: CASSLVGETQYF. V gene TRBV7-3 combines with J gene TRBJ2-5; D is unresolved. This CDR3 contains 12 residues. Germline V gene lookup returns CDR1 SGHTA and CDR2 FQGTGA. The ends were cut back, 2 bases at V and 5 bases at J, with 6 bases in the middle.

CDR3 coding DNA: TGTGCCAGCAGCCCACAGGGGGCTGGTGAGCAGTACTTC. Protein product: CASSPQGAGEQYF. The chain couples TRBV6-2 or TRBV6-3 to TRBJ2-7, with 9 bases that match TRBD1. CDR3 length: 13 residues. The V and J ends lost 6 bases and 7 bases, in that order; junction bases with no gene match: 7. CDR1 is MNHEY and CDR2 is SVGEGT in the germline V gene.

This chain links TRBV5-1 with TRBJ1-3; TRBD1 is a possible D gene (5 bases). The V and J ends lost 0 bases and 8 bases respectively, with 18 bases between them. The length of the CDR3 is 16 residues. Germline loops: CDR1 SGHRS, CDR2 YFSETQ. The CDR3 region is CASSLESGGVGHTIYF. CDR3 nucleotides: TGCGCCAGCAGCTTGGAAAGCGGAGGGGTAGGCCACACCATATATTTT.

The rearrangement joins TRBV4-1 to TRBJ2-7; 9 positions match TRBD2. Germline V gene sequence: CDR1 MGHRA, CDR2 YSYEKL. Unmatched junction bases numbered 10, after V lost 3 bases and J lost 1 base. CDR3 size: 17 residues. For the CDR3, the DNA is TGCGCCAGCAGCCAGTCTAAGGCAAGCGGGGGGTCCTACGAGCAGTACTTC. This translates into CASSQSKASGGSYEQYF.

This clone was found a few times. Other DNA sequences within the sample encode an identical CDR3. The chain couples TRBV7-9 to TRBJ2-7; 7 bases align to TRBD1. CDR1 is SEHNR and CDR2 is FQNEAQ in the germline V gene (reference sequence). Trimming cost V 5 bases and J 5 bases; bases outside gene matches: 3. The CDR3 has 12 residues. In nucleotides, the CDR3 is TGTGCCAGCAGCCTAACAGGGGACGAGCAGTACTTC. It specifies CASSLTGDEQYF.

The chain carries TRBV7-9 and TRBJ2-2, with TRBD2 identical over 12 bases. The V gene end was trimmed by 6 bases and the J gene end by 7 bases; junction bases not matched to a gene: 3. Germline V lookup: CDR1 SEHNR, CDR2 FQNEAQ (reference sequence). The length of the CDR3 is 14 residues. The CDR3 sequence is CASRTSGGIGELFF. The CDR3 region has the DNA TGTGCCAGCAGGACTAGCGGGGGAATCGGGGAGCTGTTTTTT. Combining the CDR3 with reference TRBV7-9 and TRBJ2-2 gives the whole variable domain DTGVSQNPRHKITKRGQNVTFRCDPISEHNRLYWYRQTLGQGPEFLTYFQNEAQLEKSRLLSDRFSAERPKGSFSTLEIQRTEQGDSAMYLCASRTSGGIGELFFGEGSRLTVL.

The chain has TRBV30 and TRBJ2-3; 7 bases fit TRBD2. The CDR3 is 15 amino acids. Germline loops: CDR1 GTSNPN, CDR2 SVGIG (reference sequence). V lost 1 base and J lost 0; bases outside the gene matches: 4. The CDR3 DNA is TGTGCCTGGAGTGGACTGGGGGGGAGCACAGATACGCAGTATTTT. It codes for CAWSGLGGSTDTQYF.

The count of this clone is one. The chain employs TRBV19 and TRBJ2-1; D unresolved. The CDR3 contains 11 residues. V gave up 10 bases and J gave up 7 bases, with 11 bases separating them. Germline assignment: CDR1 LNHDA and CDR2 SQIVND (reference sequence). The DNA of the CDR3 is TGTGCCACAAACCAGAGGAATGAGCAGTTCTTC. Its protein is CATNQRNEQFF.

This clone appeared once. The CDR3 region is CASTTGGTTEAFF. For the CDR3, the DNA is TGTGCCAGCACGACAGGGGGCACGACTGAAGCTTTCTTT. The chain uses TRBV5-5 and TRBJ1-1; 10 bases match TRBD1. The V segment lost 6 bases and the J segment 5 bases; nucleotides outside the gene matches: 4. CDR3 size: 13 residues. CDR1 and CDR2 from the germline V gene are SGHKS and YYEKEE (reference sequence).